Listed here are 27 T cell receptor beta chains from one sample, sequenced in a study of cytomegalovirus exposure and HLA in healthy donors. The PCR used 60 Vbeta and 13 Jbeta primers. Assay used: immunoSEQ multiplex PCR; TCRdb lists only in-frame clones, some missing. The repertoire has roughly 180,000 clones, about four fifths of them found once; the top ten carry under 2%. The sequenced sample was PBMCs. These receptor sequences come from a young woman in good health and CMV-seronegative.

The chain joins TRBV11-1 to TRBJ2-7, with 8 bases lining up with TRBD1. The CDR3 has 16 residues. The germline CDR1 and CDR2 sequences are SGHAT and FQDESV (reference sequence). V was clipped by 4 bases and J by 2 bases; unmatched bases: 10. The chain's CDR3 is CASSSQDRAHPYEQYF. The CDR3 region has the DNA TGTGCCAGCAGCTCTCAGGACAGGGCACATCCCTACGAGCAGTACTTC.

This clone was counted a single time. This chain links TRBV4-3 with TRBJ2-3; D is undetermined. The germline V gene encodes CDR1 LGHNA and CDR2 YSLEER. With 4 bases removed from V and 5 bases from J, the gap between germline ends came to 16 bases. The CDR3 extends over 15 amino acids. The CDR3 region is CASSPQHGSGDTQYF. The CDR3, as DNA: TGCGCCAGCAGCCCCCAACACGGGTCGGGAGATACGCAGTATTTT.

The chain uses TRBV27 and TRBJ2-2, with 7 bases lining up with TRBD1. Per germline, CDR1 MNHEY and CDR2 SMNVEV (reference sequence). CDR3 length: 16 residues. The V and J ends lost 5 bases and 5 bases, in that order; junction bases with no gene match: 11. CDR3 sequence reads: CASSLRQGERTGELFF. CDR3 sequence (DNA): TGTGCCAGCAGTCTCCGACAGGGTGAAAGAACCGGGGAGCTGTTTTTT.

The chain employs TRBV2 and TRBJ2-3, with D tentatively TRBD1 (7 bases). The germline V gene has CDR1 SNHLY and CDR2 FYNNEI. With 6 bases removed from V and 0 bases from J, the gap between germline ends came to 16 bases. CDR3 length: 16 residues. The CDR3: CASRRGRGASTDTQYF. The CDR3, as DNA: TGTGCCAGCAGGAGGGGGCGGGGAGCTAGCACAGATACGCAGTATTTT.

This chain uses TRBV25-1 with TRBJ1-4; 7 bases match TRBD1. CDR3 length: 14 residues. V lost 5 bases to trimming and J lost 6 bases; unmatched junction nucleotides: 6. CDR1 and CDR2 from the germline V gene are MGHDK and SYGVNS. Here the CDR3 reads CASSLGGSHEKLFF. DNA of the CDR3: TGTGCCAGCAGTTTAGGGGGCAGTCATGAAAAACTGTTTTTT.

CDR3 region: CASSPGGGRFEAFF. For the CDR3, the DNA is TGTGCCAGTAGCCCGGGCGGGGGGCGATTTGAAGCTTTCTTT. V usage is TRBV19 and J usage is TRBJ1-1; maybe TRBD1 (6 bases). V was clipped by 6 bases and J by 7 bases, with 18 bases between them. The CDR3 has 14 residues. The V gene's germline CDR1 is LNHDA and CDR2 SQIVND (reference sequence).

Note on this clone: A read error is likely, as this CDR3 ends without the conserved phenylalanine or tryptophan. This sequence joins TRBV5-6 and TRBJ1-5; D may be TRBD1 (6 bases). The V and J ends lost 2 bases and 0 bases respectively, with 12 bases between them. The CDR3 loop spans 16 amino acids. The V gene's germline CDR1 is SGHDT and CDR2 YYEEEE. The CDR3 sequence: CASSFLQGDSNQPQHL. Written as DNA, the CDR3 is TGTGCCAGCAGCTTCCTACAGGGAGATAGCAATCAGCCCCAGCATCTT.

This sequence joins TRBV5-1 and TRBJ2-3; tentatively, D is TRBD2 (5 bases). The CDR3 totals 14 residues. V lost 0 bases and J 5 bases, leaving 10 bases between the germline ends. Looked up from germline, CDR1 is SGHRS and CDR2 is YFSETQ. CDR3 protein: CASSLVGRIDTQYF. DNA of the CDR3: TGCGCCAGCAGCTTGGTTGGGAGAATAGATACGCAGTATTTT.

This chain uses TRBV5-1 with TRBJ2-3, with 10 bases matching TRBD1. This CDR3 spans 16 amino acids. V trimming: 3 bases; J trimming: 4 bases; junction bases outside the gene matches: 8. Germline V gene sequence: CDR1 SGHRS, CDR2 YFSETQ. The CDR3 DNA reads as TGCGCCAGCAGCTCTACAGGACAGGGGGTCGCAGATACGCAGTATTTT. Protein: CASSSTGQGVADTQYF. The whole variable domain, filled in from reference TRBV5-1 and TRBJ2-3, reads KAGVTQTPRYLIKTRGQQVTLSCSPISGHRSVSWYQQTPGQGLQFLFEYFSETQRNKGNFPGRFSGRQFSNSRSEMNVSTLELGDSALYLCASSSTGQGVADTQYFGPGTRLTVL.

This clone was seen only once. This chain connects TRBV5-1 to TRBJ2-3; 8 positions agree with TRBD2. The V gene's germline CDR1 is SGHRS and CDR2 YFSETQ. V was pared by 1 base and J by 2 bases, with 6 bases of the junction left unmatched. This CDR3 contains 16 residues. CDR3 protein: CASSLLGLASTDTQYF. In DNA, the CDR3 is TGCGCCAGCAGCTTGCTTGGACTAGCTTCCACAGATACGCAGTATTTT.

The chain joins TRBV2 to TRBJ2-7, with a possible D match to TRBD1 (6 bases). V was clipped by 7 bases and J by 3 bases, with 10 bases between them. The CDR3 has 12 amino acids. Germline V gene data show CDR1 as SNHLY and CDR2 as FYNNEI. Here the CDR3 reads CASTQDSYEQYF. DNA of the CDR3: TGTGCCAGCACGCAGGACAGCTACGAGCAGTACTTC.

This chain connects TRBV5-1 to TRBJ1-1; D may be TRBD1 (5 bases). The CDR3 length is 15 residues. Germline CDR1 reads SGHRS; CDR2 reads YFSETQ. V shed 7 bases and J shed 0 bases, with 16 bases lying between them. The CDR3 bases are TGCGCCAGCTCGCAGGGCAGCAACATGAACACTGAAGCTTTCTTT. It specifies CASSQGSNMNTEAFF.

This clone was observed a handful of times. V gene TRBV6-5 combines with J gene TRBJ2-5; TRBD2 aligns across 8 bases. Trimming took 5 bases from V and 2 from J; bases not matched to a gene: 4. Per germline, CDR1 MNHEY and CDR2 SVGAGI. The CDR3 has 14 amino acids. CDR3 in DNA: TGTGCCAGCAGTGACCAGCGGGGGCAAGAGACCCAGTACTTC. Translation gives CASSDQRGQETQYF.

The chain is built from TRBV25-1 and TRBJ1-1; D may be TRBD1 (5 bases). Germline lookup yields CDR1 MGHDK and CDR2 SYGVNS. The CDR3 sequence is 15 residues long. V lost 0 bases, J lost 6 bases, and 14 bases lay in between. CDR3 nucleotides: TGTGCCAGCAGTGAATATGGTGGGGGAGGGTCTGAAGCTTTCTTT. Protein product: CASSEYGGGGSEAFF.

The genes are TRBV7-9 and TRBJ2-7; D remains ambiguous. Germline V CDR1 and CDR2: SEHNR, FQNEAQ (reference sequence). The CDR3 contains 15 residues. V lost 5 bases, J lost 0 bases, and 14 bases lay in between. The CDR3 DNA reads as TGTGCCAGCAGCCCCGGCGTGACATACTCCTACGAGCAGTACTTC. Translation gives CASSPGVTYSYEQYF.

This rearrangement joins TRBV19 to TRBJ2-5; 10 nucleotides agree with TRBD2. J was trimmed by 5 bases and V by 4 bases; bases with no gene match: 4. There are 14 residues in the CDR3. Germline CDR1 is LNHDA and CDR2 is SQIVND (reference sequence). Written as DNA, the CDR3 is TGTGCCAGTAGTAAGGAGACTAGCGGGGAGACCCAGTACTTC. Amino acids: CASSKETSGETQYF.

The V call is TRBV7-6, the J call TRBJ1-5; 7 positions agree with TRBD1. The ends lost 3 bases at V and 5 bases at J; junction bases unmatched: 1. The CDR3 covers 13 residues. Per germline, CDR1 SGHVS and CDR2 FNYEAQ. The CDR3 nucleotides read TGTGCCAGCAGCTTCCAGGGGGATCAGCCCCAGCATTTT. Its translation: CASSFQGDQPQHF.

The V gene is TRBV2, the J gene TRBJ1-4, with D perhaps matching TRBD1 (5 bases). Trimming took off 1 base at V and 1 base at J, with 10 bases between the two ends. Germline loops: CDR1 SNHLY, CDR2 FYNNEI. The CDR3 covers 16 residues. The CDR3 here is CASSEVGGLTNEKLFF. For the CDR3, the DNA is TGTGCCAGCAGTGAAGTGGGGGGTCTAACTAATGAAAAACTGTTTTTT.

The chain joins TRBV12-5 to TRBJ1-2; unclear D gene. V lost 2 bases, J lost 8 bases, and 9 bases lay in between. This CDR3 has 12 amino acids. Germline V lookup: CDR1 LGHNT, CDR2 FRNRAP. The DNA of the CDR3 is TGTGCTAGTGGTTTGCCCCCCTCGGGCTACACCTTC. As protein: CASGLPPSGYTF.

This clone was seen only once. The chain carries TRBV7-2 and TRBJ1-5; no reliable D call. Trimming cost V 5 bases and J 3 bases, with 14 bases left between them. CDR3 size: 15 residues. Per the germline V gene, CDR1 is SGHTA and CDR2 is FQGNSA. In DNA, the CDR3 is TGTGCCAGCAGCCCGGGTCCCAAACCCAATCAGCCCCAGCATTTT. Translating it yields CASSPGPKPNQPQHF.

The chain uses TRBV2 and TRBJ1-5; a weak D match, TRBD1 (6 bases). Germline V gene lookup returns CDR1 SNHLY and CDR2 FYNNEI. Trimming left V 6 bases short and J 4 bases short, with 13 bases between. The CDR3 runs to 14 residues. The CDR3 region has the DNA TGTGCCAGCAGCCAATCTACAGGGAATCAGCCCCAGCATTTT. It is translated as CASSQSTGNQPQHF.

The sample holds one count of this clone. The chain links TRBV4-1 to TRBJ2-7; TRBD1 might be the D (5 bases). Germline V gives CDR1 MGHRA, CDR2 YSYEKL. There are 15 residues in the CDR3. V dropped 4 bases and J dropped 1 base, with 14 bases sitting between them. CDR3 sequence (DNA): TGCGCCAGCAGCCTCGGGCAGGGTTTGTCCTACGAGCAGTACTTC. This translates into CASSLGQGLSYEQYF.

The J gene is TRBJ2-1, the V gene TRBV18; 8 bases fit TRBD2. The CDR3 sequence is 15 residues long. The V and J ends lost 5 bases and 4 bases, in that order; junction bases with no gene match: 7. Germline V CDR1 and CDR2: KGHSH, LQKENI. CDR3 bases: TGTGCCAGCTCAGAATCGGGGGGGATTTACAATGAGCAGTTCTTC. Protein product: CASSESGGIYNEQFF.

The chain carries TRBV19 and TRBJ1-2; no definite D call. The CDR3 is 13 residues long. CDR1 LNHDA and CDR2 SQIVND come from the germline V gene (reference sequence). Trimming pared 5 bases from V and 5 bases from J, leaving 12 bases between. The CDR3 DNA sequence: TGTGCCAGTAGTCGGGGTACGGGGTATGGCTACACCTTC. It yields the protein CASSRGTGYGYTF.

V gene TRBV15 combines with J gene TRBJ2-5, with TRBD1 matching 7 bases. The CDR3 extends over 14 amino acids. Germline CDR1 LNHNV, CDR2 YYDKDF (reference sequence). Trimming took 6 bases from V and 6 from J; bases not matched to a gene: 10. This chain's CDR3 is CATSSTGLLKTQYF. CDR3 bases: TGTGCCACCAGTTCGACAGGGTTACTGAAGACCCAGTACTTC.

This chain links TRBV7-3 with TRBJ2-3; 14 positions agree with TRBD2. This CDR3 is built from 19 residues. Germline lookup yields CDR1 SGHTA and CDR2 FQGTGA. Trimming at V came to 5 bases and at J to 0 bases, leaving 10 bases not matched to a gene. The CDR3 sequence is CASSTTGLAGVTSTDTQYF. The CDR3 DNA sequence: TGTGCCAGCAGCACCACGGGACTAGCGGGGGTAACTAGCACAGATACGCAGTATTTT.

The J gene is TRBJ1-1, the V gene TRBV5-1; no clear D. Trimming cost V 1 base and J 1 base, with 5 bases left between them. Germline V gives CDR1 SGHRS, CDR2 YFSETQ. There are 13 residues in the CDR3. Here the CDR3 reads CASSLLPNTEAFF. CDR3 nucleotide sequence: TGCGCCAGCAGCTTGCTACCGAACACTGAAGCTTTCTTT.